Below, 29 T cell receptor beta chains from the same sample are listed, as sequenced in a study of cytomegalovirus exposure and HLA in healthy donors. TCRdb's table, derived via immunoSEQ multiplex PCR, lists solely in-frame clones and lacks some. The sample has about 240,000 clones, 86% seen once; the top ten hold 1% to 1.5%. The sequenced material came from PBMCs. The receptors stem from a woman in her twenties or thirties in good health and CMV-seropositive.

The V gene is TRBV27, the J gene TRBJ2-7, with 12 bases identical to TRBD2. CDR3 size: 14 residues. Per germline, CDR1 MNHEY and CDR2 SMNVEV (reference sequence). Losses at the gene ends were 5 bases for V and 2 bases for J; bases not matched to a gene: 1. CDR3: CASSASGRAYEQYF. The CDR3 DNA reads as TGTGCCAGCAGTGCTAGCGGGAGGGCCTACGAGCAGTACTTC.

This clone was detected only once. One junction end does not reproduce the germline sequence, and a read error may be involved. The V and J genes are TRBV5-1 and TRBJ2-1, with D possibly matching TRBD2 (5 bases). In germline, CDR1 is SGHRS, CDR2 YFSETQ. This CDR3 region has 15 residues. CDR3 DNA sequence: TGCGCCAGCAGGTTGGAAGGGAGCTCCTACAATGAGCAGTTCTTC. Translating it yields CASRLEGSSYNEQFF. The full variable domain, completed using reference TRBV5-1 and TRBJ2-1, is KAGVTQTPRYLIKTRGQQVTLSCSPISGHRSVSWYQQTPGQGLQFLFEYFSETQRNKGNFPGRFSGRQFSNSRSEMNVSTLELGDSALYLCASRLEGSSYNEQFFGPGTRLTVL.

The rearrangement joins TRBV5-1 to TRBJ2-1; 15 bases line up with TRBD2. This CDR3 has 17 amino acids. The germline gives CDR1 SGHRS, CDR2 YFSETQ. J gave up 2 bases and V 4 bases, and 4 bases lay outside the gene matches. The CDR3 coding sequence is TGCGCCAGCAGCAGGGGACTAGCGGGAGGACCCTACAATGAGCAGTTCTTC. Protein sequence: CASSRGLAGGPYNEQFF.

The chain has TRBV6-5 and TRBJ2-2, with 7 bases fitting TRBD1. The germline CDR1 and CDR2 sequences are MNHEY and SVGAGI. The CDR3 runs to 16 residues. V lost 4 bases and J lost 1; bases outside the gene matches: 6. CDR3 sequence reads: CASSWKGAWNTGELFF. CDR3 DNA: TGTGCCAGCAGTTGGAAGGGGGCTTGGAACACCGGGGAGCTGTTTTTT.

The V call is TRBV27, the J call TRBJ1-2; a possible D gene is TRBD1 (5 bases). V lost 4 bases to trimming and J lost 2 bases, with 8 bases between them. This CDR3 has 13 amino acids. Germline CDR1 MNHEY, CDR2 SMNVEV (reference sequence). The CDR3 nucleotides are TGTGCCAGCAGTTCGACAGTGAACTATGGCTACACCTTC. It translates to CASSSTVNYGYTF.

The CDR3 protein is CASSTLPRVREPVEQFF. The CDR3 nucleotides read TGTGCCAGTAGTACTCTCCCCAGGGTACGGGAGCCTGTTGAGCAGTTCTTC. The chain carries TRBV19 and TRBJ2-1, with D maybe TRBD2 (6 bases). Per germline, CDR1 LNHDA and CDR2 SQIVND (reference sequence). Trimming took off 4 bases at V and 9 bases at J, with 25 bases between the two ends. The length of the CDR3 is 17 residues.

The rearrangement links TRBV27 to TRBJ2-7; 14 bases agree with TRBD2. The trim removed 5 bases at V and 4 bases at J, leaving 4 bases unmatched. Germline V CDR1 and CDR2: MNHEY, SMNVEV (reference sequence). This CDR3 is 15 amino acids long. CDR3 DNA: TGTGCCAGCAGTATGGGACTAGCGGGAGTTTACGAGCAGTACTTC. Its translation: CASSMGLAGVYEQYF.

The chain recombines TRBV6-6 with TRBJ2-7; D gene uncertain. V was shortened by 0 bases and J by 6 bases, with 12 bases between the two germline ends. The CDR3 is made up of 14 amino acids. CDR1 MNHNY and CDR2 SVGAGI come from the germline V gene (reference sequence). CDR3 sequence reads: CASSYSSASPEQYF. The CDR3 DNA reads as TGTGCCAGCAGTTACTCGTCCGCGAGCCCCGAGCAGTACTTC.

J is TRBJ2-7 and V is TRBV5-1; the match to TRBD2 covers 7 bases. The germline V gene encodes CDR1 SGHRS and CDR2 YFSETQ. Unmatched junction bases numbered 8, after V lost 3 bases and J lost 2 bases. The CDR3 extends over 15 amino acids. The CDR3 bases are TGCGCCAGCAGCTCGGGGTCCGGGGGGACCTACGAGCAGTACTTC. The encoded protein is CASSSGSGGTYEQYF.

The chain couples TRBV7-6 to TRBJ2-1, with 7 nucleotides matching TRBD2. Germline-derived CDR1 and CDR2 are SGHVS and FNYEAQ. This CDR3 has 18 amino acids. J lost 4 bases, V lost 2 bases, and 14 bases had no gene match. The CDR3: CASSLRLAISSIYNEQFF. Here the CDR3 DNA reads TGTGCCAGCAGCTTAAGACTAGCCATCTCCTCCATATACAATGAGCAGTTCTTC.

The chain links TRBV4-1 to TRBJ2-7; the D gene is possibly TRBD1 (5 bases). Germline CDR1 reads MGHRA; CDR2 reads YSYEKL. Trimming cost V 2 bases and J 1 base, with 15 bases left between them. This CDR3 has 16 amino acids. CDR3 residues: CASSQQWEQESYEQYF. The DNA of the CDR3 is TGCGCCAGCAGCCAACAATGGGAACAGGAGTCCTACGAGCAGTACTTC.

V gene TRBV28 combines with J gene TRBJ2-7; TRBD1 matches at 7 bases. With V trimmed by 8 bases and J by 5 bases, 6 bases remained unmatched. The CDR3 is 12 amino acids. Germline V gives CDR1 MDHEN, CDR2 SYDVKM. The CDR3 here is CASAHRGNEQYF. The CDR3 DNA reads TGTGCCAGCGCACACAGGGGCAACGAGCAGTACTTC.

V and J are TRBV4-2 and TRBJ2-3; 9 bases are a match to TRBD2. Germline V CDR1 and CDR2: LGHNA, YNFKEQ. The CDR3 length is 16 residues. J was trimmed by 2 bases and V by 0 bases; bases with no gene match: 3. The CDR3 region has the DNA TGTGCCAGCAGCCAAGATGGCGGGGGGGCCACAGATACGCAGTATTTT. Amino acids: CASSQDGGGATDTQYF.

The CDR3 DNA is TGTGCCAGCAGCCCGACGGGTGGTGAGCAGTTCTTC. Translated: CASSPTGGEQFF. This rearrangement joins TRBV7-6 to TRBJ2-1; D unclear. CDR3 length equals 12 residues. Germline CDR1 reads SGHVS; CDR2 reads FNYEAQ. V lost 5 bases and J 9 bases, leaving 11 bases between the germline ends.

This clone was observed a handful of times. The chain carries TRBV6-5 and TRBJ2-7; TRBD1 matches at 7 bases. Germline V gives CDR1 MNHEY, CDR2 SVGAGI. The CDR3 covers 14 residues. Trimming at V came to 5 bases and at J to 3 bases, leaving 7 bases not matched to a gene. Here the CDR3 reads CASSADRALYEQYF. The CDR3 DNA follows: TGTGCCAGCAGTGCAGACAGGGCCCTCTACGAGCAGTACTTC.

V gene TRBV27 combines with J gene TRBJ2-7; possibly TRBD2 for D (5 bases). The CDR3 is made up of 14 amino acids. V shed 4 bases and J shed 4 bases, with 14 bases lying between them. Germline assignment: CDR1 MNHEY and CDR2 SMNVEV (reference sequence). The CDR3 spells CASSSKADAYEQYF. The CDR3 region has the DNA TGTGCCAGCAGTTCGAAAGCGGACGCTTACGAGCAGTACTTC.

In this sample, this clone turned up once. The rearrangement joins TRBV28 to TRBJ1-1, with 8 bases identical to TRBD1. J lost 9 bases, V lost 6 bases, and 6 bases had no gene match. Germline V lookup: CDR1 MDHEN, CDR2 SYDVKM. This CDR3 is built from 12 residues. DNA of the CDR3: TGTGCCAGCAGGACCCAGGGGGCTAAAGCTTTCTTT. The encoded protein is CASRTQGAKAFF.

Details on this clone: Germline and junction disagree at one end, which may indicate a read error. This rearrangement joins TRBV19 to TRBJ2-7; 7 positions agree with TRBD1. This CDR3 region has 15 residues. The germline gives CDR1 LNHDA, CDR2 SQIVND (reference sequence). CDR3 coding DNA: TGTGCCAGTAGTATGGAATTGGGACAGCTCTACGGGCAGTACTTC. This encodes CASSMELGQLYGQYF.

Here the CDR3 DNA reads TGCAGTGCGGCGGCACCCTACGAGCAGTACTTC. This gives the protein CSAAAPYEQYF. The chain links TRBV20-1 to TRBJ2-7; D is uncertain. The CDR3 runs to 11 residues. Germline values: CDR1 DFQATT, CDR2 SNEGSKA (reference sequence). With 6 bases removed from V and 2 bases from J, the gap between germline ends came to 8 bases.

This clone came up once. V usage is TRBV18 and J usage is TRBJ2-1; D gene uncertain. CDR3 length equals 13 residues. V lost 0 bases and J 13 bases, leaving 13 bases between the germline ends. Germline assignment: CDR1 KGHSH and CDR2 LQKENI. The CDR3 DNA reads TGTGCCAGCTCACCACCCTCCAGTCCATTTCAGTTCTTC. Protein product: CASSPPSSPFQFF.

This rearrangement joins TRBV5-1 to TRBJ2-5; D is perhaps TRBD1 (6 bases). CDR3 length: 16 residues. The ends were cut back, 0 bases at V and 5 bases at J, with 17 bases in the middle. In germline, CDR1 is SGHRS, CDR2 YFSETQ. The CDR3 sequence: CASSLGFRTADETQYF. For the CDR3, the DNA is TGCGCCAGCAGCTTGGGATTTAGGACAGCGGACGAGACCCAGTACTTC.

The chain employs TRBV7-8 and TRBJ2-5; D remains ambiguous. Trimming stripped 2 bases from V and 5 bases from J, with 6 bases between. CDR3 length: 12 residues. In germline, CDR1 is SGHVS, CDR2 FQNEAQ. The CDR3 loop is CASSLSSETQYF. CDR3 DNA: TGTGCCAGCAGCTTATCGTCGGAGACCCAGTACTTC.

CDR3 sequence reads: CASSSQGQGGSYEQYF. The CDR3, as DNA: TGTGCCAGCTCCTCCCAGGGACAGGGGGGGTCCTACGAGCAGTACTTC. The rearrangement joins TRBV18 to TRBJ2-7; 11 bases map to TRBD1. CDR3 length equals 16 residues. Trimming removed 6 bases from V and 1 base from J; junction bases left unmatched: 8. The V gene's germline CDR1 is KGHSH and CDR2 LQKENI.

This chain joins TRBV27 and TRBJ1-5; 9 bases match TRBD1. CDR1 and CDR2 (germline): MNHEY, SMNVEV (reference sequence). Trimming removed 8 bases from V and 5 bases from J; junction bases left unmatched: 7. This CDR3 comprises 14 residues. CDR3 loop: CASARTGDDQPQHF. CDR3 bases: TGTGCCAGCGCACGGACAGGGGATGATCAGCCCCAGCATTTT.

The J gene is TRBJ2-6, the V gene TRBV19; the match to TRBD1 covers 8 bases. This CDR3 has 18 residues. Germline CDR1 and CDR2: LNHDA and SQIVND (reference sequence). V was clipped by 5 bases and J by 4 bases; unmatched bases: 13. In DNA, the CDR3 is TGTGCCAGTAGTCCACTGGGACAGGTGACTCCAGGGGCCAACGTCCTGACTTTC. Its protein is CASSPLGQVTPGANVLTF.

The J gene is TRBJ2-7, the V gene TRBV7-2, with 8 bases that match TRBD2. Germline-derived CDR1 and CDR2 are SGHTA and FQGNSA. CDR3 size: 15 residues. V shed 3 bases and J 2 bases; nucleotides not matched to a gene: 6. CDR3 loop: CASSFGREATYEQYF. The CDR3 DNA is TGTGCCAGCAGCTTTGGGCGGGAGGCCACCTACGAGCAGTACTTC.

This chain uses TRBV27 with TRBJ2-1; TRBD2 agrees at 9 bases. Per the germline V gene, CDR1 is MNHEY and CDR2 is SMNVEV (reference sequence). The CDR3 consists of 13 residues. The V segment lost 6 bases and the J segment 6 bases; nucleotides outside the gene matches: 3. CDR3 loop: CASRLAGSNEQFF. In DNA, the CDR3 is TGTGCCAGCAGGCTAGCGGGGTCCAATGAGCAGTTCTTC.

Remarks on this clone: Other DNA sequences in this specimen translate into the identical CDR3. The chain joins TRBV28 to TRBJ2-3; 9 bases match TRBD1. J lost 4 bases, V lost 6 bases, and 2 bases had no gene match. CDR1 is MDHEN, CDR2 SYDVKM, per germline. The CDR3 runs to 13 residues. Here the CDR3 DNA reads TGTGCCAGCAGAAGACAGGGGGCAGATACGCAGTATTTT. It is translated as CASRRQGADTQYF.

The chain links TRBV6-6 to TRBJ1-5; D call uncertain. This CDR3 region has 15 residues. The germline V gene has CDR1 MNHNY and CDR2 SVGAGI (reference sequence). The ends were cut back, 3 bases at V and 1 base at J, with 10 bases in the middle. CDR3 nucleotides: TGTGCCAGCAGTTATGACGGGATAAGCAATCAGCCCCAGCATTTT. This encodes CASSYDGISNQPQHF.